The rows below give T cell receptor beta chains drawn from one sample of a study of spatial heterogeneity in lung cancer. MiXCR was run by TCRdb on the 5' RACE reads, yielding one entry per CDR3 protein. The table shows more than 95,000 distinct CDR3 sequences, with 9% to 15% occurring only once. Sequencing was performed on PBMCs, taken at follow-up. The receptors derive from a male donor with early-stage non-small cell lung cancer. Each CDR3 is given with its conserved first and last residue. The D gene is left open where the match is weak. Where a row states a size, it is once, few, many or the class of an expanded clone; other rows omit it.

TRBJ1-5 | TRBV28 | TRBD1 | few | TGTGCCAGCAGTCCTACTCGACAGGGGACCCGCAATCAGCCCCAGCATTTT | CASSPTRQGTRNQPQHF
TRBJ1-3 | TRBV3-1 | - | - | TGTGCCAGCAGCCACCAGGGTTACTCTGGAAACACCATATATTTT | CASSHQGYSGNTIYF
TRBJ1-1 | TRBV2 | - | few | TGTGCCAGCCTGGAGAATCTGAACACTGAAGCTTTCTTT | CASLENLNTEAFF
TRBJ2-2 | TRBV7-3 | - | - | TGTGCCAGCAGCCCCCCCTTAGGGGGGACCGGGGAGCTGTTTTTT | CASSPPLGGTGELFF
TRBJ1-6 | TRBV7-9 | TRBD1 | - | TGTGCCAGCAGTCGACAGGGACCCTATAATTCACCCCTCCACTTT | CASSRQGPYNSPLHF
TRBJ2-7 | TRBV28 | - | many | TGTGCCAGCAGTCCCACGGGGGTACCCTACGAGCAGTACTTC | CASSPTGVPYEQYF
TRBJ1-2 | TRBV4-1 | - | few | TGCGCCAGCAGCCAAGAAGAGTCGGGAGGCTATGGCTACACCTTC | CASSQEESGGYGYTF
TRBJ2-6 | TRBV20-1 | - | - | TGCAGTGCTAGTAGGGACTCTGGGGCCAACGTCCTGACTTTC | CSASRDSGANVLTF
TRBJ2-3 | TRBV12-3/TRBV12-4 | - | - | TGTGCCAGCAACTCAGAGTCTAGCACAGATACGCAGTATTTT | CASNSESSTDTQYF
TRBJ2-5 | TRBV20-1 | - | few | TGCAGTGCTAGGGGGCCCATTGCAGAGACCCAGTACTTC | CSARGPIAETQYF
TRBJ2-5 | TRBV15 | TRBD2 | many | TGTGCCACCAGCAGAGGACTAGCGGGGGCGGAGACCCAGTACTTC | CATSRGLAGAETQYF
TRBJ2-2 | TRBV11-2 | - | many | TGTGCCAGCACCCCAACTGGGGCAGGAAACACCGGGGAGCTGTTTTTT | CASTPTGAGNTGELFF
TRBJ2-3 | TRBV20-1 | TRBD2 | once | TGCAGTGCTGCGGGACTAGCGGGGGGGCCTGATACGCAGTATTTT | CSAAGLAGGPDTQYF
TRBJ1-1 | TRBV12-3/TRBV12-4 | - | many | TGTGCCAGCAGTTTAGCCCTTACAAGAGGGACTGAAGCTTTCTTT | CASSLALTRGTEAFF
TRBJ1-2 | TRBV3-1 | - | - | TGTGCCAGCAGCCAAGCAGGGGCGCAACCCACCCATGGCTACACCTTC | CASSQAGAQPTHGYTF
TRBJ1-4 | TRBV6-2/TRBV6-3 | - | - | TGTGCCAGCACCTACAGGGATTCAACTAATGAAAAACTGTTTTTT | CASTYRDSTNEKLFF
TRBJ2-7 | TRBV10-3 | - | many | TGTGCCATCAGTGGTGTCCGGGCCTACGAGCAGTACTTC | CAISGVRAYEQYF
TRBJ2-5 | TRBV27 | TRBD2 | once | TGTGCCAGCAGTTTAACCCAAGCGGGGGGGACAGAGACCCAGTACTTC | CASSLTQAGGTETQYF
TRBJ1-1 | TRBV10-3 | - | many | TGTGCCATCGCTCTTGTTAAGAGCACTGAAGCTTTCTTT | CAIALVKSTEAFF
TRBJ2-1 | TRBV12-3/TRBV12-4 | - | - | TGTGCCAGCAGTTCGGGGAACAATGAGCAGTTCTTC | CASSSGNNEQFF
TRBJ1-5 | TRBV6-4 | - | few | TGTGCCAGCAGTGACCAAGTAGATCAGCCCCAGCATTTT | CASSDQVDQPQHF
TRBJ1-5 | TRBV12-3/TRBV12-4 | - | few | TGTGCCAGCAGGTTGAAGGACAGTTGGAATCAGCCCCAGCATTTT | CASRLKDSWNQPQHF
TRBJ1-3 | TRBV15 | - | few | TGTGCCACCAGCAGAGATCCAGGGAGCTCTGGAAACACCATATATTTT | CATSRDPGSSGNTIYF
TRBJ2-1 | TRBV20-1 | TRBD1 | many | TGCAGTGCTAGTTCCGCCGGGACAGGGTCCTACAATGAGCAGTTCTTC | CSASSAGTGSYNEQFF
TRBJ2-3 | TRBV6-5 | - | few | TGTGCCAGCAGTTACTCTCGGTTGGGAACAGATACGCAGTATTTT | CASSYSRLGTDTQYF
TRBJ1-5 | TRBV5-8 | - | few | TGTGCCAGCAGCTTGGTTCAGGGGAGGGTTGGCAATCAGCCCCAGCATTTT | CASSLVQGRVGNQPQHF
TRBJ2-7 | TRBV20-1 | - | few | TGCAGTGCTAGAGAGGAGCCCTTCTCCTACGAGCAGTACTTC | CSAREEPFSYEQYF
TRBJ2-7 | TRBV28 | - | - | TGTGCCAGCAGTTTACCCGCCTACGAGCAGTACTTC | CASSLPAYEQYF
TRBJ1-1 | TRBV7-3 | - | few | TGTGCCAGCAGCTCCAGGGTGAACACTGAAGCTTTCTTT | CASSSRVNTEAFF
TRBJ1-3 | TRBV28 | - | - | TGTGCCAGCAGTTTATATGGCCGAATATCTGGAAACACCATATATTTT | CASSLYGRISGNTIYF
TRBJ2-3 | TRBV20-1 | - | - | TGCAGTGCCAAGGCGACCGCACGCGGAGATACGCAGTATTTT | CSAKATARGDTQYF
TRBJ2-7 | TRBV7-9 | TRBD1 | - | TGTGCCAGCAGCGAACCGGGACAGTCCTACGAGCAGTACTTC | CASSEPGQSYEQYF
TRBJ1-5 | TRBV5-5 | - | - | TGTGCCAGCAGCTTGGCAGTCCGGGAACAGCCCCAGCATTTT | CASSLAVREQPQHF
TRBJ2-1 | TRBV20-1 | - | - | TGCAGTGCTAGGAGGGGCGGGGCGAGCTCCTACAATGAGCAGTTCTTC | CSARRGGASSYNEQFF
TRBJ2-1 | TRBV4-3 | - | few | TGCGCCAGCAGCCAGGGGGGGGCCGCCTACAATGAGCAGTTCTTC | CASSQGGAAYNEQFF
TRBJ1-6 | TRBV7-9 | - | few | TGTGCCAGCAGCTTAGAACAAATGGTGGTTTCACCCCTCCACTTT | CASSLEQMVVSPLHF
TRBJ2-6 | TRBV15 | - | few | TGTGCCACCAGTAACGGGGGCGTTTTGGCCAACGTCCTGACTTTC | CATSNGGVLANVLTF